This T cell receptor (beta chain) was profiled in a study of cytomegalovirus exposure and HLA in healthy donors. Study-wide points: An analysis that came later showed most CMV-associated TCR beta chains appearing HLA-restricted. V- and J-gene trimming of TCR beta was linked (in a later analysis) to a missense DCLRE1C variant. Later on, an analysis showed TCR association rates differing by HLA locus, with DRB1 the most and HLA-C the fewest. Altogether, about 160 TCR beta chains were recorded as cytomegalovirus-associated.

PCR involved 60 Vbeta and 13 Jbeta primers. Method: immunoSEQ multiplex PCR; TCRdb's copy keeps in-frame clones and lacks some. The sample lists under 200,000 clones; over 75% were seen once. From germline, CDR1 is SGHDT and CDR2 YYEEEE. V lost 2 bases, J lost 0 bases, and 8 bases stayed unmatched. This CDR3 has 16 residues. Of note for this clone: No antigen is known for it.

Sequencing was performed on PBMCs. The sequence derives from a human donor in good health. The J gene is TRBJ2-7, the V gene TRBV5-6; 7 positions agree with TRBD1. The CDR3, as DNA: TGTGCCAGCAGCTTAAGGACAGGCTATAGCTCCTACGAGCAGTACTTC. This encodes CASSLRTGYSSYEQYF.